Below, 14 T cell receptor beta chains from the same sample are listed, as sequenced in a study of blood T cells in healthy people across ages. The authors ran a second PCR of about 6 to 12 cycles using a sample-barcoded 5' primer and a J-beta primer mix. TCRdb passed the 5' RACE reads through MiXCR, listing each CDR3 protein once. This table holds about 650,000 distinct CDR3 sequences, roughly 30% found once. Sequenced input: blood. Every receptor here comes from a woman of 80 years or more in good health.

This clonotype was seen only a few times. The V and J genes are TRBV7-2 and TRBJ1-1; the match to TRBD1 covers 7 bases. CDR1 and CDR2 (germline): SGHTA, FQGNSA. This CDR3 comprises 15 residues. V lost 5 bases, J lost 1 base, and 7 bases stayed unmatched. Written as DNA, the CDR3 is TGTGCCAGCAGCCGGGCGCCAGGGGGGAACACTGAAGCTTTCTTT. This gives the protein CASSRAPGGNTEAFF. The full variable domain, rest sourced from reference TRBV7-2 and TRBJ1-1, is GAGVSQSPSNKVTEKGKDVELRCDPISGHTALYWYRQSLGQGLEFLIYFQGNSAPDKSGLPSDRFSAERTGGSVSTLTIQRTQQEDSAVYLCASSRAPGGNTEAFFGQGTRLTVV.

The V and J genes are TRBV9 and TRBJ2-1; D is ambiguous. Germline CDR1 and CDR2: SGDLS and YYNGEE. CDR3 size: 15 residues. Trimming removed 0 bases at V and 5 bases at J, with 12 bases between. The CDR3 DNA reads as TGTGCCAGCAGCGTAGACGCGTCGCTCCACAATGAGCAGTTCTTC. Translation gives CASSVDASLHNEQFF.

This clonotype appeared a few times. The V and J genes are TRBV2 and TRBJ2-3, with D perhaps assigned TRBD1 or TRBD2 (6 bases each). From germline, CDR1 is SNHLY and CDR2 FYNNEI. V was pared by 10 bases and J by 4 bases, with 18 bases between. The CDR3 consists of 14 residues. The CDR3 sequence is CATLKGGGADTQYF. For the CDR3, the DNA is TGTGCCACCCTGAAGGGGGGCGGGGCAGATACGCAGTATTTT.

In regard to this clonotype: A much larger clone lies a single base off, so this may be a read error. The rearrangement uses TRBV6-5 and TRBJ1-4; TRBD1 matches at 10 bases. CDR3 length: 14 residues. Germline V gene sequence: CDR1 MNHEY, CDR2 SVGAGI. CDR3 in DNA: TGTGCCAGCAGCTCCCCCGGGACAGGGGAAAAACGGTTTTTT. Residues: CASSSPGTGEKRFF.

This clonotype appeared many times. The rearrangement joins TRBV4-1 to TRBJ2-7; D is perhaps TRBD2 (6 bases). Germline CDR1 and CDR2: MGHRA and YSYEKL. This CDR3 is 13 amino acids long. Trimming cost V 0 bases and J 4 bases, with 7 bases left between them. The CDR3 nucleotides are TGCGCCAGCAGCCAAGAGGGGGGTTACGAGCAGTACTTC. Residues: CASSQEGGYEQYF.

A word on this clonotype: A single base separates this from a much larger clone, so it may be a read error. The V gene is TRBV12-3 or TRBV12-4, the J gene TRBJ2-1; 12 bases are a match to TRBD2. The CDR3 runs to 14 residues. In DNA form, the CDR3 reads TGTGCCAGCGCCCTAGCGGGGGGGCCTGTTGAGCAGGTCTTC. Residues: CASALAGGPVEQVF.

On this clonotype itself: Just one base apart from a much larger clone, this may be a read error. The V and J genes are TRBV20-1 and TRBJ2-1; D remains unclear. V was clipped by 5 bases and J by 13 bases, with 15 bases between them. Germline lookup yields CDR1 DFQATT and CDR2 SNEGSKA (reference sequence). The CDR3 covers 11 residues. The CDR3 reads CSARRPEAQFF. The CDR3 nucleotides are TGCAGTGCTCGTAGACCCGAGGCCCAGTTCTTC.

This clonotype was seen many times. The rearrangement uses TRBV5-1 and TRBJ1-2; D is undetermined. Trimming cost V 3 bases and J 4 bases, with 13 bases left between them. Germline CDR1 is SGHRS and CDR2 is YFSETQ. The CDR3 has 14 residues. In nucleotides, the CDR3 is TGCGCCAGCAGCTCCGAACGAGTCGGCTATGGCTACACCTTC. Amino acid sequence: CASSSERVGYGYTF.

The chain recombines TRBV28 with TRBJ2-7; 9 bases align to TRBD1. V trimming: 3 bases; J trimming: 7 bases; junction bases outside the gene matches: 10. CDR3 length equals 15 residues. CDR1 is MDHEN, CDR2 SYDVKM, per germline. CDR3 amino acids: CASSLPGTGPGEQYF. CDR3 DNA sequence: TGTGCCAGCAGTTTGCCTGGGACAGGGCCTGGTGAGCAGTACTTC.

This clonotype was detected ten times or more. This chain joins TRBV7-2 and TRBJ2-5; TRBD2 matches 8 bases. The CDR3 sequence is 14 residues long. The germline V gene has CDR1 SGHTA and CDR2 FQGNSA. J gave up 1 base and V 7 bases, and 5 bases lay outside the gene matches. The CDR3, as DNA: TGTGCCAGCACCCCGGGGGGGTTCCAAGAGACCCAGTACTTC. It encodes CASTPGGFQETQYF.

With regard to this clonotype: This may stem from a read error, because a much larger clone lies one nucleotide away. The CDR3 loop is CSVKTWGGHGDTQYF. CDR3 nucleotides: TGCAGCGTCAAGACGTGGGGGGGGCATGGAGATACGCAGTATTTT. The chain has TRBV29-1 and TRBJ2-3, with D maybe TRBD2 (7 bases). CDR1 is SQVTM and CDR2 is ANQGSEA in the germline V gene. The CDR3 totals 15 residues. Deletions cut 6 bases from V and 5 bases from J, with 21 bases between.

As for this clonotype: A much larger clonotype is one base distant, so this may be a read error. The V and J genes are TRBV5-1 and TRBJ1-1; TRBD1 aligns across 7 bases. Germline trimming cut 1 base from V and 5 bases from J; bases unmatched to any gene: 11. The CDR3 is 16 amino acids. Germline lookup yields CDR1 SGHRS and CDR2 YFSETQ. CDR3 amino acids: CASSLLTGRGETEAFF. The CDR3 DNA reads as TGCGCCAGCAGCTTGTTGACAGGGAGAGGAGAGACTGAAGCTTTCTTT.

A remark on this clonotype: One base away lies a much larger clone, so this may be a sequencing read error. The chain recombines TRBV7-2 with TRBJ1-4, with D unresolved. CDR1 is SGHTA, CDR2 FQGNSA, per germline. This CDR3 is 15 amino acids long. CDR3 amino acids: CAGSLAGTTNEKLFF. Here the CDR3 DNA reads TGTGCCGGCAGCTTAGCCGGTACAACTAATGAAAAACTGTTTTTT.

This sequence joins TRBV20-1 and TRBJ1-2, with D hard to call. The CDR3 is made up of 17 amino acids. Trimming took off 5 bases at V and 4 bases at J, with 26 bases between the two ends. Germline V gene sequence: CDR1 DFQATT, CDR2 SNEGSKA (reference sequence). CDR3 sequence: CSAGNKAVYFEGYGYTF. The CDR3 DNA is TGCAGTGCTGGGAACAAGGCAGTTTATTTTGAGGGCTATGGCTACACCTTC.